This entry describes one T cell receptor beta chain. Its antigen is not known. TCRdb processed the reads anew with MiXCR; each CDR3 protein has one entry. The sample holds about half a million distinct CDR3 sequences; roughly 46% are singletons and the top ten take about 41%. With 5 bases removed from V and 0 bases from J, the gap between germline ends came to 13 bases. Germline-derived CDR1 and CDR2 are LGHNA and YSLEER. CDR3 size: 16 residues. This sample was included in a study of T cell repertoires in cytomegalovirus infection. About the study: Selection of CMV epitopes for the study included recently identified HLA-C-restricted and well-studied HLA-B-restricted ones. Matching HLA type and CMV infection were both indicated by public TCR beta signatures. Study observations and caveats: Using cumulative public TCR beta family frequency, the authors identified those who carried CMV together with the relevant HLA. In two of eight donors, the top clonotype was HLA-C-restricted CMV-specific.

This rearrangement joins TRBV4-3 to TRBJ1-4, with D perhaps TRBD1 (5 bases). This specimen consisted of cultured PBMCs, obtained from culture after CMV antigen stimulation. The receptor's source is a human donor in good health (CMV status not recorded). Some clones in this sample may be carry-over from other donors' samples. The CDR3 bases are TGCGCCAGCAGCGAACTCGGGGGGGCAACTAATGAAAAACTGTTTTTT. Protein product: CASSELGGATNEKLFF.